This TCR beta chain was sequenced during a study of cytomegalovirus exposure and HLA in healthy donors (dated by TCRdb to 2015 to 2018). Context from the whole study: In an earlier analysis of roughly 590 of the donors, 250 to 350 Gb of sequence data and some 120 million unique TCR beta sequences from about 179 million T cells were reported. In an earlier analysis of around 540 of the donors, high-throughput TCR beta sequencing was used to judge whether each TCR beta V gene segment behaved as functional or pseudogenic. Every repertoire in the discovery cohort had been generated on one and the same sequencing platform. The study aimed to test whether cataloging public T cell receptors could reveal signatures of past pathogen exposure. About five DR-DQ haplotypes were handled as single units for association and clustering because linkage in the cohort was strong. High-throughput TCR immunosequencing, statistical association of individual TCRs with disease status, and machine learning were combined to predict cytomegalovirus infection status. In the later analysis, no new phenotypic data were used to find candidate immune exposures; instead, reliance was placed on TCR beta sequences and their occurrence across donors. The genetic ancestry cluster associated with self-reported Caucasian donors included 81% of the roughly 400 genotyped donors. A later genetic analysis took genome-wide SNP genotypes for 398 of the 666 donors and used that subset as a discovery cohort. In addition to the first cohort of 666 subjects, a separate validation cohort of under 150 different subjects was used. An early release that covered roughly 600 HLA-typed donors contained approximately 290 gigabases of sequencing data and 65 million to 100 million unique TCR sequences. Class I and class II HLA loci were covered by the typing at four-digit resolution. The study used immunosequencing to profile the T cell repertoires of about 670 subjects and linked those repertoires to cytomegalovirus serostatus. Typing coverage differed by locus: A, B, C, DRB1 and DQB1 were typed in about 620-630 donors, DQA1 in roughly 500, DPA1 in some 600, and DPB1 in 472. Across 300 to 500 genotyped donors of the cohort, an average of roughly 200,000 unique TCR beta nucleotide sequences per donor were sequenced, and roughly 20% of those sequences were non-productive. To study patterns of TCR occurrence, a later analysis re-analyzed previously published TCR beta repertoires from 700 or so donors and added high-resolution HLA genotyping. Donor age, sex, ethnicity and CMV serostatus were compiled together with the repertoire data.

This clone was counted a few times. The antigen it recognizes is unknown. The input lacks base qualities; no much larger clone sits a single base away. Taken from cysteine to phenylalanine, the CDR3 has 15 residues. Of the read, only the CDR3 DNA is kept; its 45 bases are in frame from base 1. The V end loses 3 bases and the J end loses 0 bases, and a stretch of 11 bases separates them. In the germline V gene, CDR1 corresponds to SNHLY and CDR2 to FYNNEI. The full study reports these points: HLA typing was unavailable for some donors at each locus, so association tests used only the typed subset. In an earlier analysis of 587 of the donors, most TCR beta V segments appeared in productive rearrangements about 90% or about 30% of the time, broadly matching IMGT annotations. A total of fewer than 200 TCR beta chains were listed by the study as associated with cytomegalovirus. Several of the top co-occurrence clusters appeared to be linked to parvovirus B19, influenza, CMV and Epstein-Barr virus, according to a later analysis. At a false discovery rate of 0.05, a later analysis linked 16,951 TCR beta sequences to specific HLA alleles. It was suggested by the authors that the approach could potentially be generalized to other disease states and immunological phenotypes. When HLA alleles, especially DR and DQ, strongly co-occurred, attributing TCR associations to individual alleles was difficult. Most TCR sequences were seen in very few donors, while some public TCRs were found in many individuals. Cytomegalovirus status was reported to be diagnosed by the classifier with high specificity and sensitivity in both the original and validation cohorts. Presence/absence analyses assumed roughly uniform sequencing depth across donors, an assumption that may not hold. A further reported finding was that TCR beta sequences accurately predicted the HLA-A and HLA-B alleles for most subjects in the first cohort. In a later analysis, HLA-associated TCR beta chains showed more clonal expansion and lower generation probabilities than non-associated chains that were equally common. Because the 87-base-pair reads could not distinguish some IMGT-functional V segments, including TRBV6-2 and TRBV6-3, those segments were excluded. CMV serostatus was the only immune exposure information available for the cohort. A cluster of highly shared sequence variants was judged likely to be a technical artifact of the sequencing pipeline. Compared with the roughly 670-donor mean, donors in an Asian-associated ancestry cluster had fewer N-insertions in productive TCRs, according to a later genetic analysis. Three of the identified cytomegalovirus-associated TCR beta chains were confirmed in vitro to be specific for cytomegalovirus antigens. In a later analysis, the rate of TCR association differed among HLA loci, with DRB1 alleles having the most associated TCRs and HLA-C alleles having the fewest. In this cohort, only TCR beta chains were sequenced, and detectable features were limited by the absence of alpha or paired-chain data. A later genetic analysis associated a missense DCLRE1C variant with V-gene and J-gene trimming of TCR beta chains, and an independent cohort replicated the association. Most CMV-associated TCR beta chains appeared to be HLA-restricted in a later analysis, and the HLA associations seemed to be driven largely by CMV exposure. Because counts were too low, around 17 rarely observed V segments, including chromosome 9 orphons, were left out of the earlier analysis of several hundred of the donors. Correlated functional status among segregating V segments might reflect linkage disequilibrium, but an unknown experimental factor could not be ruled out.

The library was produced with the immunoSEQ multiplex PCR assay. The multiplex PCR relied on a mix of 60 forward primers for TCR Vbeta segments and 13 reverse primers for TCR Jbeta segments. Amplification of the CDR3 region of rearranged TCR beta genes was performed with a multiplex PCR assay on genomic DNA. On the Illumina HiSeq System, the amplified TCR beta libraries were sequenced as 87-base-pair reads. The source study handled its data this way. A later analysis tallied 75 million to 95 million unique TCR beta chains across the roughly 610 repertoires, and approximately 11 million of those chains were shared by two or more donors. Raw reads were error-corrected and collapsed into unique sequences with a nearest-neighbor algorithm that merged closely related sequences to remove PCR and sequencing errors. V, D and J gene segments were assigned by aligning CDR3 sequences to IMGT reference sequences. For a sequence to be retained, at least a six-nucleotide match to both a V gene segment and a J gene segment was required. A rearrangement was called productive if the CDR3 had no stop codons and remained in frame with V and J, and every other rearrangement was called non-productive. CDR3 was defined according to IMGT convention as the region running from the second conserved V-encoded cysteine to the conserved J-encoded phenylalanine. In an earlier analysis of 500 to 650 of the donors, sequences lacking an unambiguous match to a single V gene segment were excluded. An earlier analysis of fewer than 750 of the donors called V segments functional above 56.7% productive rearrangements and segregating when the between-donor standard deviation exceeded 5%. A statistical classification framework was built to diagnose cytomegalovirus status from the catalog of TCR beta chain sequences. A later analysis assigned V and J genes by comparing TCR nucleotide sequences with IMGT/GENE-DB human TR gene sequences. The TCRdist pipeline was used in a later analysis to assign CDR3 sequences and most-parsimonious VDJ recombination scenarios. In a later analysis, every TCR beta chain was defined by the combination of its CDR3 amino acid sequence and its V-gene family, and reads without a unique V-gene family were dropped. In a later analysis, 500 to 700 highly shared, low-generation-probability nucleotide sequences were removed to address suspected cross-contamination and a sequencing artifact. A later analysis calculated a clonal expansion index for each public chain from normalized within-repertoire ranks of inferred template counts. In a later analysis, generation probabilities were computed using a VDJ recombination model fitted to out-of-frame rearrangements, and the results were checked against IGoR. A later analysis scored TCR-TCR, TCR-HLA and TCR-CMV co-occurrence with hypergeometric tests, applying a repertoire-size bias correction to TCR pairs. A later analysis estimated false discovery rates by permuting HLA or CMV assignments 20 times. In a later analysis, co-occurring TCRs were grouped using DBSCAN, and TCRdist sequence similarity was added for clustering within HLA-allele-positive subsets. Co-occurrence clustering excluded repertoires with fewer than 30,000 or more than 120,000 public chains, plus five with anomalous nucleotide sharing. The immuneACCESS repertoire file appears here via TCRdb, limited to in-frame rearrangements. These files lack a portion of the clones; in checked studies, under half of the deficit traces to unresolved V genes, and the cause of the others is not known. V and J calls plus clone size are reproduced from that table; the DNA served to infer D and trimming. This sample lists under 200,000 clones; around 85% were detected once. Of the sample, about 1.9% is held by the ten largest clones.

The cohort comprised hundreds of healthy bone marrow donors. Cohort members were all nominally healthy when sampled, although unrecorded immune exposures were likely present. Of the 610 or so cohort members, approximately 280 had positive CMV serostatus and 350 to 450 had negative CMV serostatus, and CMV serostatus was not recorded for the donor. A peripheral blood sample was provided by each donor, and peripheral blood mononuclear cells were used for TCR beta sequencing. The Qiagen DNeasy Blood Extraction Kit was used to extract genomic DNA from the blood cell samples. The rearrangement joined TRBV2 to TRBJ1-2, with TRBD1 as a weak D call on 5 bases. This receptor was obtained from a human donor in good health. Sequenced sample: PBMCs. The CDR3 has the sequence CASSERQRTNYGYTF. The nucleotide sequence reads TGTGCCAGCAGTGAGAGACAGCGCACTAACTATGGCTACACCTTC.